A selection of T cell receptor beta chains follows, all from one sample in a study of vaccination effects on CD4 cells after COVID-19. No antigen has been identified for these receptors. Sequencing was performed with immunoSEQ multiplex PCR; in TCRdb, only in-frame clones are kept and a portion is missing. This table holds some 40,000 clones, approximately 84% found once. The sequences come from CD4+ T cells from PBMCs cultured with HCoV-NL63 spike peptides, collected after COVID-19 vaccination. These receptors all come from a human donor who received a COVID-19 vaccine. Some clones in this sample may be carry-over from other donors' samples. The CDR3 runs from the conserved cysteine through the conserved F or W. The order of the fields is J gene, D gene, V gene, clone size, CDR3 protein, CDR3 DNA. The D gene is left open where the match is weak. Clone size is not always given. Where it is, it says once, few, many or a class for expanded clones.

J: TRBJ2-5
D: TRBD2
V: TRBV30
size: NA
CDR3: CAWSVYYTGGQLQETQYF
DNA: TGTGCCTGGAGTGTATATTATACGGGGGGGCAGCTGCAAGAGACCCAGTACTTC

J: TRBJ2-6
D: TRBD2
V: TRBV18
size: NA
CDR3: CASSTLGLAGGAPRGSGANVLTF
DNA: TGTGCCAGCTCAACCCTGGGACTAGCGGGGGGAGCCCCTAGGGGCTCTGGGGCCAACGTCCTGACTTTC

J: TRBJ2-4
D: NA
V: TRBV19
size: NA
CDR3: CASSAGLAKNIQYF
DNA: TGTGCCAGTAGTGCCGGGCTAGCCAAAAACATTCAGTACTTC

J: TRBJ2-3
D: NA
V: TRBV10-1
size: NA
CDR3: CASSESFTGDTQYF
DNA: TGCGCCAGCAGTGAGTCTTTCACAGGGGATACGCAGTATTTT

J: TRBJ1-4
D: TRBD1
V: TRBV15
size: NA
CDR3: CATSRAISGTGGGEKLFF
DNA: TGTGCCACCAGCAGAGCAATCTCCGGGACAGGGGGAGGGGAAAAACTGTTTTTT

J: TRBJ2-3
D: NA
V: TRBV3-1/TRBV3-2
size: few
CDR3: CASSLSAAFTDTQYF
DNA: TGTGCCAGCAGCCTGTCCGCGGCCTTCACAGATACGCAGTATTTT

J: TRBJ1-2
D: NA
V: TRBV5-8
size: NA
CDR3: CASSLSGSGTTNYGYTF
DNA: TGTGCCAGCAGCTTGAGTGGTTCCGGGACAACTAACTATGGCTACACCTTC

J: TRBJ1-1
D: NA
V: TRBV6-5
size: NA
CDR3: CASSYSQGGTEAFF
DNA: TGTGCCAGCAGTTACTCTCAGGGAGGCACTGAAGCTTTCTTT

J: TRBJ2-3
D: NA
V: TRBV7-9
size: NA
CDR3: CASSATDTQYF
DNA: TGTGCCAGCAGTGCGACAGATACGCAGTATTTT

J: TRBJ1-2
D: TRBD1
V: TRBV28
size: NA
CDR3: CASQGVPPNYGYTF
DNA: TGTGCCAGCCAGGGGGTGCCCCCTAACTATGGCTACACCTTC

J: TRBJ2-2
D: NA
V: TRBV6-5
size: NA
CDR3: CASSYQELNTGELFF
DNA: TGTGCCAGCAGTTATCAGGAGCTGAACACCGGGGAGCTGTTTTTT

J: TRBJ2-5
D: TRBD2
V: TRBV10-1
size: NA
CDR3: CASSDQGTSQETQYF
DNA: TGCGCCAGCAGTGATCAGGGGACTAGCCAAGAGACCCAGTACTTC

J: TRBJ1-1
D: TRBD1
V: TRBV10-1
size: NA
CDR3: CASSWDRGTEAFF
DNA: TGCGCCAGCAGTTGGGACAGGGGGACTGAAGCTTTCTTT

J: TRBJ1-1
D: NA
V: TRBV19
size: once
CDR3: CASSPGRNTEAFF
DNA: TGTGCCAGTAGTCCGGGACGAAACACTGAAGCTTTCTTT

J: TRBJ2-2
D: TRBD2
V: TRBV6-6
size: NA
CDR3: CASSPGTSGGASGELFF
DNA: TGTGCCAGCAGTCCAGGGACTAGCGGGGGGGCGTCCGGGGAGCTGTTTTTT

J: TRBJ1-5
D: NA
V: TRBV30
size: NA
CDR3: CAWSVQYNQPQHF
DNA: TGTGCCTGGAGTGTACAGTACAATCAGCCCCAGCATTTT

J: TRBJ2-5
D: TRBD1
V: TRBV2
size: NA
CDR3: CASSRDSGEETQYF
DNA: TGTGCCAGCAGTAGGGACAGTGGGGAAGAGACCCAGTACTTC

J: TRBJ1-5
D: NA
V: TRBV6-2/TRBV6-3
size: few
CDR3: CASSYGGLGNQPQHF
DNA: TGTGCCAGCAGTTATGGGGGGCTTGGCAATCAGCCCCAGCATTTT

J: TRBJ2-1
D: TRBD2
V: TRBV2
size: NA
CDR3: CASSERASGANEQFF
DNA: TGTGCCAGCAGTGAAAGGGCTAGCGGGGCAAATGAGCAGTTCTTC

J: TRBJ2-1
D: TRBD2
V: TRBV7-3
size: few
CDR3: CASSATGGLYNEQFF
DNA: TGTGCCAGCAGCGCCACGGGGGGGCTCTACAATGAGCAGTTCTTC